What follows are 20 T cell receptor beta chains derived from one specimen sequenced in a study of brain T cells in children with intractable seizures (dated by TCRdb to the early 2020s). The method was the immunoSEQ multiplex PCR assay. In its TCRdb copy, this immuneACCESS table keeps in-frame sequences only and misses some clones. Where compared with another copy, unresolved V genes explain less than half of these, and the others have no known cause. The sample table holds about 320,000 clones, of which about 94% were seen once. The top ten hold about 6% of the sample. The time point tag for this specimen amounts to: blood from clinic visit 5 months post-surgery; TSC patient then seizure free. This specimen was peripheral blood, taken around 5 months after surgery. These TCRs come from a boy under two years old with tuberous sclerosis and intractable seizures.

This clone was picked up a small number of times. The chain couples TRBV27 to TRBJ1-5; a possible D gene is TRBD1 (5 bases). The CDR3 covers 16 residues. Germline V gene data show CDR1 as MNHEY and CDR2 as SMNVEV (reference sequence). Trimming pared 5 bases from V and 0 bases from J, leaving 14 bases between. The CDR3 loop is CASSPEPGNSNQPQHF. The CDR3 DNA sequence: TGTGCCAGCAGTCCCGAACCAGGGAATAGCAATCAGCCCCAGCATTTT.

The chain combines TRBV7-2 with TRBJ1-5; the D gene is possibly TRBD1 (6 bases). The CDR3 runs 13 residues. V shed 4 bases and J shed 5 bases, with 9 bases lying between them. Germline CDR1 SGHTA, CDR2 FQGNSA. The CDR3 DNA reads TGTGCCAGCAGCTACAGGGAGGATCAGCCCCAGCATTTT. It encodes CASSYREDQPQHF.

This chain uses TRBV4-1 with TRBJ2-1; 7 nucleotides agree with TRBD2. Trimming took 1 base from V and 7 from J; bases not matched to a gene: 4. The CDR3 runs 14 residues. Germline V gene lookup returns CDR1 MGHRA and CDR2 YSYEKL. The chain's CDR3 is CASSQAGGGNEQFF. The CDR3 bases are TGCGCCAGCAGCCAAGCGGGAGGAGGGAATGAGCAGTTCTTC.

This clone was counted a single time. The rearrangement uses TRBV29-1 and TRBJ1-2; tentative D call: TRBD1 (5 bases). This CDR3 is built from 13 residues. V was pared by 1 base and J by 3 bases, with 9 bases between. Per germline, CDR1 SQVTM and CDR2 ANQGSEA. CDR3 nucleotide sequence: TGCAGCGTTGAAGCCAGGGAATACTATGGCTACACCTTC. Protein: CSVEAREYYGYTF.

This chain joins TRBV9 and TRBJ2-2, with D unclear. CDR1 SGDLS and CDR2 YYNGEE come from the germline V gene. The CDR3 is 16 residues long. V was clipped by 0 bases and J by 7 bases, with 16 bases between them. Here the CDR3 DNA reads TGTGCCAGCAGCGTAGGTCCCCAAAGTGGTAGCGGGGAGCTGTTTTTT. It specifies CASSVGPQSGSGELFF. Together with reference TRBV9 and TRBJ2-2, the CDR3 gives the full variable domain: DSGVTQTPKHLITATGQRVTLRCSPRSGDLSVYWYQQSLDQGLQFLIQYYNGEERAKGNILERFSAQQFPDLHSELNLSSLELGDSALYFCASSVGPQSGSGELFFGEGSRLTVL.

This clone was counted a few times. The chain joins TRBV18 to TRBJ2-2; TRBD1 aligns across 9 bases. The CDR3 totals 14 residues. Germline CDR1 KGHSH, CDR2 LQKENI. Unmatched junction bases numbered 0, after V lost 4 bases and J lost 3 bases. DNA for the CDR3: TGTGCCAGCTCACGGACAGGGGACACCGGGGAGCTGTTTTTT. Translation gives CASSRTGDTGELFF.

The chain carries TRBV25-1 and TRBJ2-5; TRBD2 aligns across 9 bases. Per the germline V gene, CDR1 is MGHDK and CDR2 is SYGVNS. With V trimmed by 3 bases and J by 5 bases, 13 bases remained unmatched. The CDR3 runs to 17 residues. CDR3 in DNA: TGTGCCAGCAGTGACCTGGGTAGCGGGAGACCCCGGGAGACCCAGTACTTC. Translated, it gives CASSDLGSGRPRETQYF.

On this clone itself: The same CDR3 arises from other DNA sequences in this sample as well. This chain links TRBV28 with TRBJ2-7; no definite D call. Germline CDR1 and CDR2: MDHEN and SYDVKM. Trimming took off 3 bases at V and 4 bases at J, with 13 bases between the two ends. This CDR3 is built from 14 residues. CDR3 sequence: CASSFHTLPYEQYF. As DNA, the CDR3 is TGTGCCAGCAGTTTTCATACCTTGCCTTACGAGCAGTACTTC.

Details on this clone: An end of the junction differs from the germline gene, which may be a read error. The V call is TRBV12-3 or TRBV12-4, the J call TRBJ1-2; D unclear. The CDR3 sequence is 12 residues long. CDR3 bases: TGTGCCAGCAGTTTAGCGAGGAGGAAGAAGATCTTC. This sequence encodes CASSLARRKKIF.

The CDR3 reads CSVVGQGAYGYTF. The CDR3 region has the DNA TGCAGCGTCGTTGGACAGGGGGCATATGGCTACACCTTC. The V call is TRBV29-1, the J call TRBJ1-2, with 11 positions matching TRBD1. CDR3 size: 13 residues. Trimming took 6 bases from V and 5 from J; bases not matched to a gene: 5. Germline lookup yields CDR1 SQVTM and CDR2 ANQGSEA. The entire variable domain, with the rest obtained from reference TRBV29-1 and TRBJ1-2, is as follows: SAVISQKPSRDICQRGTSLTIQCQVDSQVTMMFWYRQQPGQSLTLIATANQGSEATYESGFVIDKFPISRPNLTFSTLTVSNMSPEDSSIYLCSVVGQGAYGYTFGSGTRLTVV.

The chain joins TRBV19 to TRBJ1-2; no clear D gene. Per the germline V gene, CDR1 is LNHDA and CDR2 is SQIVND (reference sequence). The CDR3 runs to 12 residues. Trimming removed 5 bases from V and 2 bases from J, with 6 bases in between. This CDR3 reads CASSPPNYGYTF. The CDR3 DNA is TGTGCCAGTAGTCCCCCCAACTATGGCTACACCTTC.

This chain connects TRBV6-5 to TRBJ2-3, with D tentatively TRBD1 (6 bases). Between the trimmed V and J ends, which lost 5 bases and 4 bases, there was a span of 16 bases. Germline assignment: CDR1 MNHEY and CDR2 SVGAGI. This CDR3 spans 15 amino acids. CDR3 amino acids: CASSPGTWGADTQYF. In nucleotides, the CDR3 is TGTGCCAGCAGTCCCGGGACATGGGGCGCAGATACGCAGTATTTT.

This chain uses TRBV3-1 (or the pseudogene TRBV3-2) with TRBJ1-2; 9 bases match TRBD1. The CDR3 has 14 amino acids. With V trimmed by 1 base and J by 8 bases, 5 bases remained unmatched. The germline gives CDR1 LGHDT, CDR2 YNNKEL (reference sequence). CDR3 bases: TGTGCCAGCAGCCAAGTCGGGACAGGGATAGGCTACACCTTC. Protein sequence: CASSQVGTGIGYTF.

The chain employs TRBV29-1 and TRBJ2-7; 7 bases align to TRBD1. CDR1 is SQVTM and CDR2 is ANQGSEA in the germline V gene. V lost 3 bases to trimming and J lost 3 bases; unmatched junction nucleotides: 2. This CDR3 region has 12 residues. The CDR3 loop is CSVERQGYEQYF. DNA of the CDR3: TGCAGCGTTGAGAGACAGGGCTACGAGCAGTACTTC.

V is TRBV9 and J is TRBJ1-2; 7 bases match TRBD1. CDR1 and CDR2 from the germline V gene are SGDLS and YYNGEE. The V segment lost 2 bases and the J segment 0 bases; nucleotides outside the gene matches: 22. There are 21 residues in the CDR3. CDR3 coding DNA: TGTGCCAGCAGCGTCGTACCTATGGACAGGTACCCCGCCACCTCTAACTATGGCTACACCTTC. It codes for CASSVVPMDRYPATSNYGYTF.

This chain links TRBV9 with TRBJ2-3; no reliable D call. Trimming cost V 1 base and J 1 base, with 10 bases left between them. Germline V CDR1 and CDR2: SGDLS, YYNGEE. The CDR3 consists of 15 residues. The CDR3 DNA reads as TGTGCCAGCAGCGTACCCCGGTCGGGCACAGATACGCAGTATTTT. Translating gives CASSVPRSGTDTQYF.

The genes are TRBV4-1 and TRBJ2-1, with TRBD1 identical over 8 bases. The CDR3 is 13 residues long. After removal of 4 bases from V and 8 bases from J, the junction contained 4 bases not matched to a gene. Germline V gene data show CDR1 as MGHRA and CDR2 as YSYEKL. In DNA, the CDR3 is TGCGCCAGCAGCCCGGGACAGGACCATGAGCAGTTCTTC. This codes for CASSPGQDHEQFF.

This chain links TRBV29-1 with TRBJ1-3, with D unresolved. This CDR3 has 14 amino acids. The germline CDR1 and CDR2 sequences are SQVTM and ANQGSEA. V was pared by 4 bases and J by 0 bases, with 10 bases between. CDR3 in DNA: TGCAGCGTTGTCGGACGGGACTCTGGAAACACCATATATTTT. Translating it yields CSVVGRDSGNTIYF.

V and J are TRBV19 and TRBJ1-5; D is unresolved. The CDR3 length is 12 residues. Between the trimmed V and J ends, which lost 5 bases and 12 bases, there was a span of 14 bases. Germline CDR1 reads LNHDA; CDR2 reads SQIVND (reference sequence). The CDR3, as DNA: TGTGCCAGTAGTCTTCGACTCGGGTACCAGCATTTT. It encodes CASSLRLGYQHF.

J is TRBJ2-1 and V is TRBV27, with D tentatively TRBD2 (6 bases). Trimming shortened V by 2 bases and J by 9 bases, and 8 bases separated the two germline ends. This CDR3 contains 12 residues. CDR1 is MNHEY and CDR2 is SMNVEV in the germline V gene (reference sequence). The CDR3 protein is CASSLAGSEQFF. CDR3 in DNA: TGTGCCAGCAGTTTAGCGGGAAGTGAGCAGTTCTTC.